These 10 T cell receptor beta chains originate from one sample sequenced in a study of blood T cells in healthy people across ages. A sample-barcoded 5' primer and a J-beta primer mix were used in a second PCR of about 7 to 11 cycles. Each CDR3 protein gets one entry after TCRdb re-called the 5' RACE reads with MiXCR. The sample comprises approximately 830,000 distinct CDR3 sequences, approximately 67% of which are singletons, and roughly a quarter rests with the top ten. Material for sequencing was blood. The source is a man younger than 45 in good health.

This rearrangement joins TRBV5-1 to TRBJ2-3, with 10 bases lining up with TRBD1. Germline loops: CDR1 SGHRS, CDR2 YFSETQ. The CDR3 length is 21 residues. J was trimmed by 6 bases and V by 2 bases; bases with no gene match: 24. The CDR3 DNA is TGCGCCAGCAGCTTTCTGTTGGGGGACAGGGGACCCCATGCCTCCGCGGATACGCAGTATTTT. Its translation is CASSFLLGDRGPHASADTQYF.

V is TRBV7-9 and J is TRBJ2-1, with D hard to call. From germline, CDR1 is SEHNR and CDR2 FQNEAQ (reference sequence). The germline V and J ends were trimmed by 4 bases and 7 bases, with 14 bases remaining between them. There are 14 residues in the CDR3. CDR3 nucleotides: TGTGCCAGCAGCTATGGGGTTGGCGCGAATGAGCAGTTCTTC. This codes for CASSYGVGANEQFF.

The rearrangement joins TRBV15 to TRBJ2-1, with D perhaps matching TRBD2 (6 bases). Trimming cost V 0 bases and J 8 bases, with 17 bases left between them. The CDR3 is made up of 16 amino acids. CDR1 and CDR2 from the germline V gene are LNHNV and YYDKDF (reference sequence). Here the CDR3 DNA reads TGTGCCACCAGCAGAGACCGGGACTTAGCTTTGGATGAGCAGTTCTTC. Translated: CATSRDRDLALDEQFF.

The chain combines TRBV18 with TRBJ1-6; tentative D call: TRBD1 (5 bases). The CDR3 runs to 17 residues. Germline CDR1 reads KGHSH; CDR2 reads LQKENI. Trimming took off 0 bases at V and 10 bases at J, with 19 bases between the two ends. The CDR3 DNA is TGTGCCAGCTCACCACCGACGGGGGAGCGATTGAGATCACCCCTCCACTTT. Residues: CASSPPTGERLRSPLHF.

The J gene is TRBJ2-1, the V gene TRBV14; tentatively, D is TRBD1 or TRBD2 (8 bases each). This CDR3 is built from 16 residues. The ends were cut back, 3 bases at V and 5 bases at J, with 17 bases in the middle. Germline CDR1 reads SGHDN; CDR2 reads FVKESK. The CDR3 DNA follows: TGTGCCAGCAGCCATACCAGGGGGCGGGGGGACAATGAGCAGTTCTTC. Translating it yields CASSHTRGRGDNEQFF.

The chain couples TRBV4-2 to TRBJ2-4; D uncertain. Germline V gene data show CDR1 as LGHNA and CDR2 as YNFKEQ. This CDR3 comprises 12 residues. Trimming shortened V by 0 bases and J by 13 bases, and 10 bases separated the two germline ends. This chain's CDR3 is CASSQDQSAQYF. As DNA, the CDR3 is TGTGCCAGCAGCCAAGATCAGAGCGCGCAGTACTTC.

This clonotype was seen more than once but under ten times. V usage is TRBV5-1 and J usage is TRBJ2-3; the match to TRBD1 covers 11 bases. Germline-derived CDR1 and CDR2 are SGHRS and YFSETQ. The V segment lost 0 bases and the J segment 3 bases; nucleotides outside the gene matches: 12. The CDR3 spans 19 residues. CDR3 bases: TGCGCCAGCAGCTTGGTGCGAAGGACAGGGGGCTATGAGACAGATACGCAGTATTTT. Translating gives CASSLVRRTGGYETDTQYF.

CDR3 sequence: CSFAYSYNEQFF. The CDR3 DNA reads as TGCAGCTTCGCCTATAGCTACAATGAGCAGTTCTTC. J is TRBJ2-1 and V is TRBV29-1; no clear D. This CDR3 contains 12 residues. CDR1 is SQVTM and CDR2 is ANQGSEA in the germline V gene. Trimming took off 8 bases at V and 3 bases at J, with 11 bases between the two ends.

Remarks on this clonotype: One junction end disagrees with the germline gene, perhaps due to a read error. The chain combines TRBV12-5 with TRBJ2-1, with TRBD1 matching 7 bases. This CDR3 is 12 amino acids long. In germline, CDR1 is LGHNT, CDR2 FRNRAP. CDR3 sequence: CVSGLPQGEQFF. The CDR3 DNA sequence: TGTGTTAGTGGTTTGCCACAGGGGGAGCAGTTCTTC.

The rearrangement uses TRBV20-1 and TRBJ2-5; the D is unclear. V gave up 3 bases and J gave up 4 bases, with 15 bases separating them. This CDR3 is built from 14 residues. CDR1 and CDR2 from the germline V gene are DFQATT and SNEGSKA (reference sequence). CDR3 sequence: CSARATAAAETQYF. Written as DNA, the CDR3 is TGCAGTGCTAGGGCCACGGCTGCCGCAGAGACCCAGTACTTC.